This is a list of T cell receptor beta chains from one sample in a study of Tregs in tolerant kidney transplant recipients. The assay was immunoSEQ multiplex PCR, and TCRdb's table has in-frame clones only and misses some. The sample includes roughly 250,000 clones, 80% to 85% seen only once; the top ten take about 0.64%. Material: CD4+ T cells from blood. These receptors came from a human donor in good health. Each CDR3 is given without its conserved first and last residue. A D gene is named only where the DNA matches it firmly. Clone size is not always given. Where it is, it says once, few, many or a class for expanded clones.

clone size	D gene	V gene	CDR3 protein
-	-	TRBV11-2	ASSPRRGETQY
-	-	TRBV6-1	ASSGPGNTEAF
-	-	TRBV5-6	ASSLFGKILLNTEAF
-	TRBD2	TRBV6-5	ASSYAGDTYEQY
few	TRBD1	TRBV6-6	ASLGGTGGGQPQH
-	-	TRBV2	ASTAGSSYT
-	-	TRBV7-8	ASSLGRQQETQY
-	-	TRBV7-9	ASSFSGDTEAF
-	TRBD2	TRBV11-2	ASSLDLAGGIDTQY
-	TRBD2	TRBV4-1	ASSHVGGRHTDTQY
-	-	TRBV7-9	ASSPSGSDTQY
-	-	TRBV10-1	ASSAGVSYEQY
once	TRBD2	TRBV7-9	ASSGLAGGPYEQY
-	TRBD2	TRBV6-5	ASSPGLAGNYEQY
few	-	TRBV6-1	ASSVFRMNTGELF
-	TRBD1	TRBV6-1	ASSEADRQGYDIQY
-	TRBD1	TRBV15	ATSRAPRDRGDYGYT
-	-	TRBV5-5	ASSPGLYQPQH
-	-	TRBV5-1	ASSLAGGSSTDTQY
-	-	TRBV18	ASSPSSGREKLF
-	-	TRBV9	ASSALAGTGYNEQF
-	-	TRBV7-3	ASSLTVSVGNHYSNQPQH
-	-	TRBV6-5	ASSPLWRNNEQF
once	-	TRBV7-3	ASSLKGRRADYGYT
once	TRBD1	TRBV19	ASSMKQGGLGNQPQH
-	TRBD1	TRBV7-9	ASRSGTDNTEAF
once	-	TRBV5-1	ASTPSTTPGQLQY
-	-	TRBV9	ASSPRGRTGTLTGELF
-	TRBD2	TRBV4-2	ASSQDAGRAIHEQY